The 3 T cell receptor beta chains listed next were all sequenced from one sample in a study of neurological immune-mediated disorders. TCRdb re-analysed the 5' RACE reads in MiXCR, keeping a single row per CDR3 protein. The sample holds around 60,000 distinct CDR3 sequences, about 3.4% seen once. Sequenced material: PBMCs. Source of these receptors: a woman between 55 and 75 years old with multiple sclerosis.

This clonotype was counted at least ten times. The V and J genes are TRBV20-1 and TRBJ2-5; 11 nucleotides agree with TRBD2. Germline CDR1 is DFQATT and CDR2 is SNEGSKA (reference sequence). The CDR3 covers 14 residues. The V and J ends lost 5 bases and 3 bases, in that order; junction bases with no gene match: 5. The CDR3, as DNA: TGCAGTGCTGGGGCTAGCGGGAGGAAAGAGACCCAGTACTTC. It codes for CSAGASGRKETQYF.

This clonotype was counted many times. This chain connects TRBV7-3 to TRBJ2-1; TRBD2 matches at 9 bases. With V trimmed by 1 base and J by 8 bases, 6 bases remained unmatched. The germline V gene encodes CDR1 SGHTA and CDR2 FQGTGA. The CDR3 loop spans 15 amino acids. CDR3 coding DNA: TGTGCCAGCAGCTTAAGCGGGAGGGCGGTCGATGAGCAGTTCTTC. Translating it yields CASSLSGRAVDEQFF.

In this sample, this clonotype turned up many times. The CDR3 DNA is TGCAGTGCTAGTCTTTGGGCTAGCGCGAGCTCCTACGAGCAGTACTTC. Translating gives CSASLWASASSYEQYF. The V and J genes are TRBV20-1 and TRBJ2-7, with D perhaps matching TRBD2 (6 bases). This CDR3 is built from 16 residues. Germline lookup yields CDR1 DFQATT and CDR2 SNEGSKA (reference sequence). V was shortened by 3 bases and J by 0 bases, with 18 bases between the two germline ends.